The clone carrying this TCR beta chain was seen a handful of times. The antigen remains undetermined. Germline assignment: CDR1 MNHEY and CDR2 SMNVEV (reference sequence). The CDR3 is 13 residues long. Between the trimmed V and J ends, which lost 3 bases and 3 bases, there was a span of 8 bases. The data derive from a study of a mutant IDH1 vaccine in newly diagnosed glioma. Turning to the study itself: In weeks 1, 3, 5, 7, 11, 15, 19 and 23, patients were vaccinated. Antecedent treatment encompassed radiotherapy, temozolomide, or their combination; the majority received both. Study results and caveats: Pseudoprogression apparently lacked any relation to changes in top peripheral T cell clonotypes.

The time point: week 11, during vaccination. Every vaccine dose comprised 300 ug of mutant IDH1 20-mer peptide plus topical imiquimod. TCRdb's copy holds only in-frame clones and misses some; the assay was immunoSEQ multiplex PCR. The table lists roughly 25,000 clones, 70% to 85% of them singletons, with roughly 8% in the top ten. The specimen comprised PBMCs, sampled from a glioma patient whose treatment included an IDH1 peptide vaccine. J is TRBJ1-1 and V is TRBV27; a possible D gene is TRBD1 (5 bases). This TCR derives from a middle-aged man with glioma. This CDR3 is CASSLTVYTEAFF. Here the CDR3 DNA reads TGTGCCAGCAGTTTGACAGTTTACACTGAAGCTTTCTTT.